One and the same sample provided the 6 T cell receptor beta chains below, sequenced in a study of cytomegalovirus exposure and HLA in healthy donors (dated by TCRdb to about 2017). Library creation used the immunoSEQ multiplex PCR assay. The multiplex PCR relied on a mix of 60 forward primers for TCR Vbeta segments and 13 reverse primers for TCR Jbeta segments. TCRdb provides this immuneACCESS table in a form limited to in-frame rearrangements. Some clones are lacking; in checked studies, under half of them reflect an unresolved V gene, and why the rest are absent is not known. This sample is represented by about 160,000 clones; around 74% of them were singletons. Just under 6.5% of the sample is in the top ten clones. The sample consisted of PBMCs. These TCRs come from a man aged 50-60 years in good health and CMV-seropositive.

The chain has TRBV5-1 and TRBJ1-1; D uncertain. CDR1 is SGHRS, CDR2 YFSETQ, per germline. Trimming stripped 2 bases from V and 0 bases from J, with 11 bases between. The CDR3 runs 15 residues. The CDR3 DNA is TGCGCCAGCAGCTTTTCGACAAACATGAACACTGAAGCTTTCTTT. The encoded protein is CASSFSTNMNTEAFF.

The gene calls are TRBV29-1 and TRBJ2-1, with D perhaps matching TRBD1 (5 bases). There are 15 residues in the CDR3. V lost 0 bases, J lost 8 bases, and 17 bases lay in between. CDR1 SQVTM and CDR2 ANQGSEA come from the germline V gene. The CDR3 spells CSVEDGAGLTDEQFF. CDR3 nucleotide sequence: TGCAGCGTTGAAGATGGGGCCGGCCTGACGGATGAGCAGTTCTTC.

The chain couples TRBV28 to TRBJ1-5; D is perhaps TRBD1 (6 bases). This CDR3 is 13 amino acids long. In germline, CDR1 is MDHEN, CDR2 SYDVKM. The V end lost 4 bases, the J end lost 9 bases, and 13 bases lay between the germline ends. This CDR3 reads CASSYRDVGPQHF. The CDR3 coding sequence is TGTGCCAGCAGTTACAGGGATGTTGGGCCCCAGCATTTT.

The CDR3: CASSFISAGANVLTF. The CDR3 DNA reads as TGTGCCAGCAGTTTTATTTCGGCTGGGGCCAACGTCCTGACTTTC. The gene calls are TRBV27 and TRBJ2-6; D is unclear. The V and J ends lost 3 bases and 2 bases respectively, with 8 bases between them. CDR1 and CDR2 from the germline V gene are MNHEY and SMNVEV (reference sequence). The CDR3 covers 15 residues.

The chain carries TRBV18 and TRBJ2-7, with D maybe TRBD1 (6 bases). This CDR3 is 15 amino acids long. Germline CDR1 and CDR2: KGHSH and LQKENI. V was clipped by 3 bases and J by 3 bases, with 15 bases between them. The CDR3 DNA is TGTGCCAGCTCACCCTCCGGGACACCTAGCTACGAGCAGTACTTC. Its translation is CASSPSGTPSYEQYF.

This clone has only a few counts. The CDR3 reads CASTLRIGGNEQFF. The CDR3 DNA is TGTGCCAGCACCCTTAGAATAGGAGGCAATGAGCAGTTCTTC. V gene TRBV6-6 combines with J gene TRBJ2-1; tentative D call: TRBD2 (5 bases). Per germline, CDR1 MNHNY and CDR2 SVGAGI (reference sequence). The CDR3 has 14 residues. V was cut by 7 bases and J by 6 bases, with 16 bases left in between.